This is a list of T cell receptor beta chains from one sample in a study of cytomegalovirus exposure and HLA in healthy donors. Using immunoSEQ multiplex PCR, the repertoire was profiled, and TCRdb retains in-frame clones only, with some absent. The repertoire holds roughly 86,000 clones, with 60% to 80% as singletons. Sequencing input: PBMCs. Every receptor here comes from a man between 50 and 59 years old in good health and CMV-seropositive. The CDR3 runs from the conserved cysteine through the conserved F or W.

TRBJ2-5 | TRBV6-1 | CASSKNNQETQYF
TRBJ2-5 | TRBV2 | CASRARETQYF
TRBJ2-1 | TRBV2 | CASSVMRTGGKNEQFF
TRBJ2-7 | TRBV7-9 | CSSQDRSYEQYF
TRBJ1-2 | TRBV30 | CAWSVRRGNYGYTF
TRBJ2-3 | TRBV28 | CASSPTLRGYTDTQYF
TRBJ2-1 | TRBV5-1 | CASSLRGFDEQFF
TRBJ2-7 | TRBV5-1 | CASSLGTGLNEQYF
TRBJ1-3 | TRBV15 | CATSRDAVSGNTIYF
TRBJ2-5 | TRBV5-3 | CARSLKLRRETQYF
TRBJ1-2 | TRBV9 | CASSGSEEPYGYTF
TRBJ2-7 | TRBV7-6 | CASSLALWQEQYF
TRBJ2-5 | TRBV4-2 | CASSQVLAGEQETQYF
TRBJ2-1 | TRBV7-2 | CASSLRQEGHNEQFF
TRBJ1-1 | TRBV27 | CASSLQGNPEAFF
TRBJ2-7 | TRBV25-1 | CASSSGGTYEQYF
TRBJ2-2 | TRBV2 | CASRGGVGATGELFF
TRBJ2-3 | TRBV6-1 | CASSDKDRGLDTQYF
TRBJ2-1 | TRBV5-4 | CASRKDRETYNEQFF
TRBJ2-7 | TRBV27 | CASSLSVLSIDYEQYF
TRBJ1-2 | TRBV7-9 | CASSLGTGQGKHYGYTF
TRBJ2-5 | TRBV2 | CASSEPNRVQETQYF
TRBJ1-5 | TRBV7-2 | CASSLEMTADQPQHF
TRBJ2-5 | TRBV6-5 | CASRTSGKETQYF
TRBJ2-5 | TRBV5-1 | CASSSRLAGEQETQYF
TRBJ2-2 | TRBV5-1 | CASSGPPGGLPAGELFF
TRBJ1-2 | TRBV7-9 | CASSRDSSNYGYTF
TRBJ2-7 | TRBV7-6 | CASSGGQGYEQYF
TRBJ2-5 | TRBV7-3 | CASSPTKGETQYF
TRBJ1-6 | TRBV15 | CATSRGGGRESPLHF
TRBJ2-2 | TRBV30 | CAWSVGARAGELFF
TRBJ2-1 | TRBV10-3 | CAISVPDRGSYNEQFF
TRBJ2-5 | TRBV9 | CASSAGGVETQYF
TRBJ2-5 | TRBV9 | CASSETGTETQYF
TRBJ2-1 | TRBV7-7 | CASSLGAGLGAGEQFF
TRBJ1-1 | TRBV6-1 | CASNSKSGIPEAFF
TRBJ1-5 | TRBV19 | CASSIRRFDSNQPQHF
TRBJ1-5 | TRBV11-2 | CASSLDRGIQPQHF
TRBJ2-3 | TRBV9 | CASSGGLFAGDTQYF
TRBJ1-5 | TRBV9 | CASSTGDQPQHF
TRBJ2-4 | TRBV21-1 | CASSSPEGSWNIQYF
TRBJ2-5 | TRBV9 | CASSVGGGGVQETQYF